This TCR beta chain was sequenced in a study of T cells after yellow fever vaccination. One entry per CDR3 protein, called by TCRdb with MiXCR from the 5' RACE reads. This sample has roughly 330,000 distinct CDR3 sequences; about 4% occur once, and the top ten carry 24%. This clonotype was seen ten or more times. Trimming took 6 bases from V and 3 from J; bases not matched to a gene: 13. The germline V gene encodes CDR1 ENHRY and CDR2 SYGVKD. The CDR3 is 17 amino acids. The sample was PBMCs, taken 5 days after the yellow fever booster vaccination. This sequence originates from a man aged 18-30 years who received the YFV17D yellow fever vaccine. The gene calls are TRBV10-3 and TRBJ2-2; 7 positions match TRBD1. CDR3 loop: CAIRAERTGGYTGELFF. CDR3 sequence (DNA): TGTGCCATCAGAGCGGAACGGACAGGAGGTTACACCGGGGAGCTGTTTTTT.